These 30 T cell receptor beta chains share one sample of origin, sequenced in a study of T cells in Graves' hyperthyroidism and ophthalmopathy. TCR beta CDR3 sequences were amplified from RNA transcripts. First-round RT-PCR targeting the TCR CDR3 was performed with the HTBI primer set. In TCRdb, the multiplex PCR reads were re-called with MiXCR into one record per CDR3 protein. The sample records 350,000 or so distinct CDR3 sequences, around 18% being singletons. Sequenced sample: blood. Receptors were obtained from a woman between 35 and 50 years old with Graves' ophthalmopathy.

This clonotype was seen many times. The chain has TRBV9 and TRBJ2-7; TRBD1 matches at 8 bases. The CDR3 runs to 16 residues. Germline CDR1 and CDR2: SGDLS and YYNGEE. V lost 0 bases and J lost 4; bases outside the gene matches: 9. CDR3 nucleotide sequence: TGTGCCAGCAGCGTAGGTCCCTGGACAGGGTTATACGAGCAGTACTTC. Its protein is CASSVGPWTGLYEQYF.

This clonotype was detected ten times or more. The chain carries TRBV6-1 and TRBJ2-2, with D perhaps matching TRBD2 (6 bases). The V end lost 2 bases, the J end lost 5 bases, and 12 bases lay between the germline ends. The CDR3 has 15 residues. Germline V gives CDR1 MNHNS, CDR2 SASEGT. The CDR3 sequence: CASSESGRRTGELFF. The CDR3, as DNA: TGTGCCAGCAGTGAATCCGGGAGAAGGACCGGGGAGCTGTTTTTT.

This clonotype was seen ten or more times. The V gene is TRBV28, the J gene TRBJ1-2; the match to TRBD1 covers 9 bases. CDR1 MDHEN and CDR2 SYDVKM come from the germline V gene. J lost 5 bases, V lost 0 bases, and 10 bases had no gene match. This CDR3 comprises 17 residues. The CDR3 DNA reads TGTGCCAGCAGTTTATGGCCGGGACAGGGTAAAAATTATGGCTACACCTTC. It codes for CASSLWPGQGKNYGYTF.

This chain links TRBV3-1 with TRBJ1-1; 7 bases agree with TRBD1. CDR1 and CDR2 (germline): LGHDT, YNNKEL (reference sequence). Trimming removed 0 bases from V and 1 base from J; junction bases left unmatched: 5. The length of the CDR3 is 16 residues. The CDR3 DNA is TGTGCCAGCAGCCAAGATGGGGCAGGGGGGAACACTGAAGCTTTCTTT. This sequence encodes CASSQDGAGGNTEAFF.

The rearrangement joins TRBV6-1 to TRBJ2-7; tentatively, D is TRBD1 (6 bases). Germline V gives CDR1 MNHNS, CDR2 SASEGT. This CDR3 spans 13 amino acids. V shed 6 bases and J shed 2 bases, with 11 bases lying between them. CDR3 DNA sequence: TGTGCCAGCAGAACGGGACAAACCTACGAGCAGTACTTC. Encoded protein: CASRTGQTYEQYF.

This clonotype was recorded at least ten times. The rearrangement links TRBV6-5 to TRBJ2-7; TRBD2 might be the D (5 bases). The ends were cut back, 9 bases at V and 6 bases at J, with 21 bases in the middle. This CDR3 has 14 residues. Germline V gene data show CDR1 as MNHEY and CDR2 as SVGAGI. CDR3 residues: CASADLNLGGEQYF. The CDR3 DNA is TGTGCCAGTGCCGACCTCAACCTCGGAGGCGAGCAGTACTTC.

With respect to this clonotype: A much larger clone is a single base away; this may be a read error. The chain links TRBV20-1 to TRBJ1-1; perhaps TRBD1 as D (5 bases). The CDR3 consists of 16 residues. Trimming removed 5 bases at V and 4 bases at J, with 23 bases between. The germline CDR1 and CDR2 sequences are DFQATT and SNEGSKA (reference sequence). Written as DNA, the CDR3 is TGCAGTGCTCCTAGAGGGCGGGGGGTCGCGAGCACTGAAGCTTTCTTT. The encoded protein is CSAPRGRGVASTEAFF.

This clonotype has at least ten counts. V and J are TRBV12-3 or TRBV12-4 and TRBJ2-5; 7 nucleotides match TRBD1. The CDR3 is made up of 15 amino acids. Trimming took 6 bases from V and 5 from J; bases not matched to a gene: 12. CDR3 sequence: CASSQPHRGRETQYF. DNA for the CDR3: TGTGCCAGCAGCCAACCCCACAGGGGTCGGGAGACCCAGTACTTC.

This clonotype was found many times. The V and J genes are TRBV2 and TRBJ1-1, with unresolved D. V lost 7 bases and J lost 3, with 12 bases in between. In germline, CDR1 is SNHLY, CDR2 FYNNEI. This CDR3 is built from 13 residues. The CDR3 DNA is TGTGCCAGCACTCAAGACGGTGACACTGAAGCTTTCTTT. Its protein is CASTQDGDTEAFF.

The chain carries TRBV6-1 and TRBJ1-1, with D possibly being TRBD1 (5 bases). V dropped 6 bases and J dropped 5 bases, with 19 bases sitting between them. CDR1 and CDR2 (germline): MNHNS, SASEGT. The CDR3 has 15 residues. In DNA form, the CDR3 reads TGTGCCAGCAGGGGAGCGGGCGGGGGGTTGACTGAAGCTTTCTTT. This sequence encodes CASRGAGGGLTEAFF.

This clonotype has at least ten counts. The CDR3 DNA reads TGCAGCGGACGGATTACGTTGGACACCGGGGAGCTGTTTTTT. It specifies CSGRITLDTGELFF. This chain connects TRBV29-1 to TRBJ2-2; D is unclear. The CDR3 consists of 14 residues. Germline assignment: CDR1 SQVTM and CDR2 ANQGSEA. V lost 7 bases and J 3 bases, leaving 15 bases between the germline ends.

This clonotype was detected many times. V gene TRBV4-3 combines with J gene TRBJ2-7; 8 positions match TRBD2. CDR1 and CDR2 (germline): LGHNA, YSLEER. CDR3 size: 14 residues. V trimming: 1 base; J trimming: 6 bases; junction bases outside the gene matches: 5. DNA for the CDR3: TGCGCCAGCAGCCAAGTTGGGACTAGTTCCGAGCAGTACTTC. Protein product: CASSQVGTSSEQYF.

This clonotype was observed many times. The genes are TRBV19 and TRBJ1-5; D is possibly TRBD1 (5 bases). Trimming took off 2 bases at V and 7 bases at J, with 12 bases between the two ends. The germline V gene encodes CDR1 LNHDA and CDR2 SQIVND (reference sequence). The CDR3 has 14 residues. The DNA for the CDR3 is TGTGCCAGTAGTATATGGCAGGGTCGGCAGCCCCAGCATTTT. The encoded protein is CASSIWQGRQPQHF.

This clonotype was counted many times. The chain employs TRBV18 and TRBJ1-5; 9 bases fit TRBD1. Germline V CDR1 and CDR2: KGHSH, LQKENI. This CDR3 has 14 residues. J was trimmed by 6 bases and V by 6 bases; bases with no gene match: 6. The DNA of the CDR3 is TGTGCCAGCTCGACCGGGACAGGGAGTCAGCCCCAGCATTTT. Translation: CASSTGTGSQPQHF.

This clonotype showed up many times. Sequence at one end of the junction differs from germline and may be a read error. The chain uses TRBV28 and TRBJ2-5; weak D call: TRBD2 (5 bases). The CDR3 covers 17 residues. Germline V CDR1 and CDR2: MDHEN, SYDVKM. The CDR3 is CASSPSRLGIQQEAQYF. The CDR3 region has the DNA TGTGCCAGCAGCCCCAGTAGGCTCGGGATCCAACAAGAGGCCCAGTACTTC.

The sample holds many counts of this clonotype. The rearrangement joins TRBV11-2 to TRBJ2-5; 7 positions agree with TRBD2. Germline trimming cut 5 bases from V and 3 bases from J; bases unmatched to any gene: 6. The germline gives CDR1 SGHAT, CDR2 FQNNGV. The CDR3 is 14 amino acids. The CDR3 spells CASSAESGEETQYF. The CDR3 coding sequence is TGTGCCAGCAGCGCGGAGAGCGGGGAAGAGACCCAGTACTTC.

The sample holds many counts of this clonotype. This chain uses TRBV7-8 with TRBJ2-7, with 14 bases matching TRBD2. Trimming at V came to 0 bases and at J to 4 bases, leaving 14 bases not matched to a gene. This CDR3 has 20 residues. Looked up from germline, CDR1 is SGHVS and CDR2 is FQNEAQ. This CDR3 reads CASSLARMGLAGAGQYEQYF. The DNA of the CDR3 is TGTGCCAGCAGCTTAGCACGGATGGGACTAGCGGGAGCTGGGCAATACGAGCAGTACTTC.

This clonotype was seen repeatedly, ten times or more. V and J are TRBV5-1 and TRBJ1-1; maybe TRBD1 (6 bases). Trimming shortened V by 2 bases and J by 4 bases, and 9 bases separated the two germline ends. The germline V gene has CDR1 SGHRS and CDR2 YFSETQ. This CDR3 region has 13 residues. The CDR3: CASSFEGGTEAFF. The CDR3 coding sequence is TGCGCCAGCAGCTTTGAGGGGGGCACTGAAGCTTTCTTT.

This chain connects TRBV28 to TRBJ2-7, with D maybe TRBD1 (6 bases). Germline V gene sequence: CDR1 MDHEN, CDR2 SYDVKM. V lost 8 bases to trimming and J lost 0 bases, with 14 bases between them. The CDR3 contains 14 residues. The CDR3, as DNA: TGTGCCAGCGGCCGGGACACGCTCTCCTACGAGCAGTACTTC. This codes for CASGRDTLSYEQYF.

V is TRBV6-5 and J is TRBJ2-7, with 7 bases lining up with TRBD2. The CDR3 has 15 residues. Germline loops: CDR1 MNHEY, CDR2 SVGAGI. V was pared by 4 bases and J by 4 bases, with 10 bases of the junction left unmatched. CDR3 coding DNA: TGTGCCAGCAGTTTTCTAAATAGCGGGTCTTACGAGCAGTACTTC. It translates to CASSFLNSGSYEQYF.

In nucleotides, the CDR3 is TGTGCCAGCAGGCAGCGGGTCCGGACAGGGACCGAGCAGTACTTC. It specifies CASRQRVRTGTEQYF. The V call is TRBV7-2, the J call TRBJ2-7, with 8 bases lining up with TRBD1. The germline V gene encodes CDR1 SGHTA and CDR2 FQGNSA. This CDR3 comprises 15 residues. V shed 6 bases and J 6 bases; nucleotides not matched to a gene: 13.

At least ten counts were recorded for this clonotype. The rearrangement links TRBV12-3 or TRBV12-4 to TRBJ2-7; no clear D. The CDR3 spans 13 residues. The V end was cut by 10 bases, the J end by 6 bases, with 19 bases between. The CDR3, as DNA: TGTGCCACAGGTCGAGGCCCAAGGACCGAGCAGTACTTC. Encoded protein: CATGRGPRTEQYF.

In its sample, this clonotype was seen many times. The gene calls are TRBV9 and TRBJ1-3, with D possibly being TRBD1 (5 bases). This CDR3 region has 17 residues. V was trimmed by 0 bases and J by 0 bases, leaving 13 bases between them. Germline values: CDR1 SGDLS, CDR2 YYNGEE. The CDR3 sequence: CASSVGGEFLSGNTIYF. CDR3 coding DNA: TGTGCCAGCAGCGTAGGAGGGGAGTTCCTCTCTGGAAACACCATATATTTT. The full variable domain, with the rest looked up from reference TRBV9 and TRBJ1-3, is DSGVTQTPKHLITATGQRVTLRCSPRSGDLSVYWYQQSLDQGLQFLIQYYNGEERAKGNILERFSAQQFPDLHSELNLSSLELGDSALYFCASSVGGEFLSGNTIYFGEGSWLTVV.

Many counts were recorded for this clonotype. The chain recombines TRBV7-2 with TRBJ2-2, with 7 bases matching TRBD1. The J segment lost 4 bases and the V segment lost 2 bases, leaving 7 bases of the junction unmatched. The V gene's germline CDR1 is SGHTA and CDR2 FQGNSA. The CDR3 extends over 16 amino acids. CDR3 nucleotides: TGTGCCAGCAGCTTAAGAAACAGGGGCGGCACCGGGGAGCTGTTTTTT. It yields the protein CASSLRNRGGTGELFF.

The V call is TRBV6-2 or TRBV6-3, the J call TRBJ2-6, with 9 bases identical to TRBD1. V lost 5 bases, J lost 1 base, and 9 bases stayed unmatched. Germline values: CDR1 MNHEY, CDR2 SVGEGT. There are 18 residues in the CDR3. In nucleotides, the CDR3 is TGTGCCAGCAGTCCATTCGGACAGGGGCGGTCTGGGGCCAACGTCCTGACTTTC. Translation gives CASSPFGQGRSGANVLTF.

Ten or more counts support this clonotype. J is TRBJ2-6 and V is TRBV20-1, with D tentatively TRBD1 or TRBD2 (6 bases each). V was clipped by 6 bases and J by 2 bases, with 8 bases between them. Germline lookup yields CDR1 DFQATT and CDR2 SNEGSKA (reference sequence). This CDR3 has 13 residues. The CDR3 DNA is TGCAGTGCCCGGGGGCCTGGGGCCAACGTCCTGACTTTC. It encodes CSARGPGANVLTF.

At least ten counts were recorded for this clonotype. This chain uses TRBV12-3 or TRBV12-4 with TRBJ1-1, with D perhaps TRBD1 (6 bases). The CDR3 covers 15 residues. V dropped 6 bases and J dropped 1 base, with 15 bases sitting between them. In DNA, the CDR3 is TGTGCCAGCAGCGACCGGGACACCCGGAACACTGAAGCTTTCTTT. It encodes CASSDRDTRNTEAFF.

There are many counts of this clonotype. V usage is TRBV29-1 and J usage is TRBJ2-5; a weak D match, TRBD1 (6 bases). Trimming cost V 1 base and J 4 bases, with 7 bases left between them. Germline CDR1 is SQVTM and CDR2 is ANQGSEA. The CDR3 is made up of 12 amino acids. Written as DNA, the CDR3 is TGCAGCGTTGAAGTAGGGGGAGAGACCCAGTACTTC. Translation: CSVEVGGETQYF.

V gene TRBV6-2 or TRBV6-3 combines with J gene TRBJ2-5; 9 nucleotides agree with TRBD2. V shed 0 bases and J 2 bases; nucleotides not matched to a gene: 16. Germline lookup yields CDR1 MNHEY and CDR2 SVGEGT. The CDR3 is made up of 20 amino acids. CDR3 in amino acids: CASSYSQRSLAGSGQETQYF. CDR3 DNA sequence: TGTGCCAGCAGTTACTCGCAACGGAGTCTAGCGGGGTCAGGGCAAGAGACCCAGTACTTC.

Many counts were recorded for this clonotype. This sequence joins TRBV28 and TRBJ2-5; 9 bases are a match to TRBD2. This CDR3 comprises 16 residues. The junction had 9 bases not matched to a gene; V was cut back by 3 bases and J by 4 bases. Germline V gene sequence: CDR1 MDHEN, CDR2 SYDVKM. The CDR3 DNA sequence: TGTGCCAGCAGTTTTATTAGTGGCGGGAGGGGAGAGACCCAGTACTTC. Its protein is CASSFISGGRGETQYF.